This T cell receptor (beta chain) was sequenced during a study of T cells in localized non-small cell lung cancer. This clone was detected only once. The antigen is not known. Germline lookup yields CDR1 ENHRY and CDR2 SYGVKD. The ends were cut back, 3 bases at V and 0 bases at J, with 11 bases in the middle. This CDR3 has 15 residues. The protocol was immunoSEQ multiplex PCR, while the TCRdb copy is restricted to in-frame clones and leaves out a portion. Here the sample spans roughly 50,000 clones, approximately 82% being singletons. Study-wide results and limits: A median of around 60 clones ranked among the top 100 in tumor appeared in adjacent lung.

Sequencing used peripheral blood, obtained before any cancer treatment. The clonotype was recovered from a female donor of 60 years or more with stage II squamous cell lung carcinoma. This sequence joins TRBV10-3 and TRBJ1-1, with a weak D call TRBD1 (6 bases). The CDR3 here is CAISDSDSMNTEAFF. For the CDR3, the DNA is TGTGCCATCAGTGACTCGGACAGTATGAACACTGAAGCTTTCTTT.